The text below deals with one T cell receptor (beta chain). This sample is part of a study of patients and donors after allogeneic stem cell transplantation. TCRdb used MiXCR to reprocess the RT-PCR reads, holding one entry per CDR3 protein. The table has about a million distinct CDR3 sequences, approximately 18% seen once; the top ten hold 5% to 6.5%. The CDR3 consists of 13 residues. V lost 6 bases, J lost 3 bases, and 11 bases lay in between. The J gene is TRBJ1-1, the V gene TRBV12-3 or TRBV12-4; no reliable D call. This clonotype originated in a human donor who was either an allogeneic HSCT recipient or a stem cell or donor lymphocyte infusion donor (not recorded which). It is not recorded whose cells these are; they may come from a transplant donor. The sample taken for sequencing was blood, either unsorted or a sorted T cell fraction (not recorded which). As DNA, the CDR3 is TGTGCCAGCAGCGGGAGCCTGGACACTGAAGCTTTCTTT. It specifies CASSGSLDTEAFF.